A single T cell receptor beta chain is shown here with its context. The data derive from a study of blood T cell repertoires in COVID-19. Study as a whole: T cells, B-cell-depleted T cells, or PBMCs provided the cDNA or gDNA that served as material.

Germline V CDR1 and CDR2: KGHSH, LQKENI. With 1 base removed from V and 1 base from J, the gap between germline ends came to 15 bases. CDR3 length equals 17 residues. Original data processing: Reference gene primer amplification gave estimated nucleated cell counts. The table came from immunoSEQ multiplex PCR; TCRdb's copy has only in-frame clones and leaves some out. D and trimming come from the DNA, and the V and J calls and clone size come from that table. Among 200,000 to 250,000 clones listed, approximately 80% were seen once. The source material was peripheral blood. This receptor was identified in a woman of 80 years or more with acute or convalescent COVID-19. The genes are TRBV18 and TRBJ2-3; D remains unclear. The CDR3 here is CASSPLIPTPGTDTQYF. The DNA of the CDR3 is TGTGCCAGCTCACCACTAATCCCAACTCCTGGCACAGATACGCAGTATTTT.